The TCR beta chain described here comes from a study of human T cells and chemical hapten exposure. Germline V gene sequence: CDR1 GTSNPN, CDR2 SVGIG (reference sequence). The germline V and J ends were trimmed by 1 base and 2 bases, with 11 bases remaining between them. The CDR3 has 14 amino acids. Each CDR3 protein gets one entry after TCRdb re-called the RACE reads with MiXCR. The sample carries some 36,000 distinct CDR3 sequences, approximately 10% recorded once. This clonotype was detected ten times or more. Time point given: pre-sensitization, week 0. Treatment given: therapeutic diphenylcyclopropenone sensitization with weekly scalp DPC. Extraction of total RNA was performed on unfractionated whole blood.

The chain uses TRBV30 and TRBJ1-1; TRBD1 might be the D (5 bases). The receptor's source is a man aged 50-60 years with alopecia areata. Some clones in this sample may be carry-over from other donors' samples. Sequences were derived from whole blood, sampled in connection with sensitization to the hapten diphenylcyclopropenone (DPC). The CDR3 coding sequence is TGTGCCTGGAGTGCGGGGCACGCCAACACTGAAGCTTTCTTT. It specifies CAWSAGHANTEAFF.